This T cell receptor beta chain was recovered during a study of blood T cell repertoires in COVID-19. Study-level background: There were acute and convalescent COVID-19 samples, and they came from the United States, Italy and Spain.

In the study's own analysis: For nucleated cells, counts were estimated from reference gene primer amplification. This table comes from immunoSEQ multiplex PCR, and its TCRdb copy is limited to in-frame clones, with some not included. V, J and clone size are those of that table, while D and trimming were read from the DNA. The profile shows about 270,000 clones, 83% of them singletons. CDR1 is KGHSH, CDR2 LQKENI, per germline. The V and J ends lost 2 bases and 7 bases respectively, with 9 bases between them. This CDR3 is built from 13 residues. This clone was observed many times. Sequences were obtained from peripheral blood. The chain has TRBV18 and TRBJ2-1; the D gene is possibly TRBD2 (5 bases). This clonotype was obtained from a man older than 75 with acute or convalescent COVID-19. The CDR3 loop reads CASSPFGGNEQFF. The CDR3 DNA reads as TGTGCCAGCTCACCATTCGGAGGTAATGAGCAGTTCTTC. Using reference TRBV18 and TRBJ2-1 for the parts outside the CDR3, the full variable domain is NAGVMQNPRHLVRRRGQEARLRCSPMKGHSHVYWYRQLPEEGLKFMVYLQKENIIDESGMPKERFSAEFPKEGPSILRIQQVVRGDSAAYFCASSPFGGNEQFFGPGTRLTVL.